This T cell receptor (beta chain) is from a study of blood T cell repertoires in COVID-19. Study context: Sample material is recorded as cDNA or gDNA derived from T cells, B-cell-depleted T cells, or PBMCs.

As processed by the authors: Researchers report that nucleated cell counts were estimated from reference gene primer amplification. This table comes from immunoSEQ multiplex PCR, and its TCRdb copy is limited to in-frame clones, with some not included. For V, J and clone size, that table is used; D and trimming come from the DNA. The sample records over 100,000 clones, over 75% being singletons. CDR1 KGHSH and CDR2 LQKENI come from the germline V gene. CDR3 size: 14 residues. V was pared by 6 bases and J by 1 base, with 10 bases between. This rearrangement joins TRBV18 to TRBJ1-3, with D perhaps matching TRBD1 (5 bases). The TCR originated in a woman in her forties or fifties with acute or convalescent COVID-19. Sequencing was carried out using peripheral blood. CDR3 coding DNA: TGTGCCAGCTCTCAGGGAACGTCTGGAAACACCATATATTTT. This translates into CASSQGTSGNTIYF.